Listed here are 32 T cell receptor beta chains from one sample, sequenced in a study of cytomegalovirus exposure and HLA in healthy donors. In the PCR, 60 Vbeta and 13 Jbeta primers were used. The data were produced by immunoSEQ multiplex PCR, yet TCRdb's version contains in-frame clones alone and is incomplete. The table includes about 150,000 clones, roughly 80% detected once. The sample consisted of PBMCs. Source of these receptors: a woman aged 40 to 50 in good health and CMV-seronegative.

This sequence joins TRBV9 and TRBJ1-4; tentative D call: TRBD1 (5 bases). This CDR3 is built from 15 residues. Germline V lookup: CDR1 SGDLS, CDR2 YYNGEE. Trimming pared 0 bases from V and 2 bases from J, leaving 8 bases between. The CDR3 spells CASSVEGVTNEKLFF. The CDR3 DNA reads TGTGCCAGCAGCGTAGAAGGGGTCACTAATGAAAAACTGTTTTTT.

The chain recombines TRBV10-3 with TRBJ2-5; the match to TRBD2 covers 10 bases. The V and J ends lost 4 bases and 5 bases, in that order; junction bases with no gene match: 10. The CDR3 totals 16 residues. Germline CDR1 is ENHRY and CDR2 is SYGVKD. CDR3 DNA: TGTGCCATCAGTGCTGGGCTAGCGGGGGACCTTGAGACCCAGTACTTC. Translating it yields CAISAGLAGDLETQYF.

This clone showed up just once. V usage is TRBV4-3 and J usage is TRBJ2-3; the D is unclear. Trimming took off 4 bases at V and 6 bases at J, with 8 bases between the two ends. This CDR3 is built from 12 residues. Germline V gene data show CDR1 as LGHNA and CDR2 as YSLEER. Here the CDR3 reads CASSPGWDTQYF. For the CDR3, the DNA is TGCGCCAGCAGCCCAGGATGGGATACGCAGTATTTT.

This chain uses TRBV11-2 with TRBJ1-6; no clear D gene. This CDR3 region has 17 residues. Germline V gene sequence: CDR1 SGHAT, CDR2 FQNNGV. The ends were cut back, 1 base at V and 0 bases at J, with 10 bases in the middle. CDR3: CASSLALAGSYNSPLHF. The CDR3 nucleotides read TGTGCCAGCAGCTTAGCCCTTGCGGGCTCCTATAATTCACCCCTCCACTTT.

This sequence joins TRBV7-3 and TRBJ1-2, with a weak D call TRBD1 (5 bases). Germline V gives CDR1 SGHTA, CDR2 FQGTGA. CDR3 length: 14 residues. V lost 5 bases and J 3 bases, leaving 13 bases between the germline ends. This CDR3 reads CASSPSGGDYGYTF. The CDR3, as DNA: TGTGCCAGCAGCCCTTCCGGGGGGGACTATGGCTACACCTTC.

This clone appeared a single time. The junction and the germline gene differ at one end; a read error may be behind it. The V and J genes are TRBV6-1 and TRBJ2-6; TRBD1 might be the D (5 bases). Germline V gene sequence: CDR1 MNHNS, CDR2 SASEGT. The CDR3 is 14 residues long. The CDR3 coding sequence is TGTGCCAGCAGACCACAAACTGGGGCCAACGGCCTGACTTTC. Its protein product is CASRPQTGANGLTF.

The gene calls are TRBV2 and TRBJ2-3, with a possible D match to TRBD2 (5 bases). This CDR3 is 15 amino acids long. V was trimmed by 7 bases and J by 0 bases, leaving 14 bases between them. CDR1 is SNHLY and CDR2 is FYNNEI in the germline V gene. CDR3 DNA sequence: TGTGCCAGCACCCGGCGGGCATCTAGCACAGATACGCAGTATTTT. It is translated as CASTRRASSTDTQYF.

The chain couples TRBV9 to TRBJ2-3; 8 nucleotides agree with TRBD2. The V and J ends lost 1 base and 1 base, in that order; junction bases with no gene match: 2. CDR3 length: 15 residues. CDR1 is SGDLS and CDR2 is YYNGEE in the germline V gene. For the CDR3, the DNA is TGTGCCAGCAGCGTATTGACTAGCGGCACAGATACGCAGTATTTT. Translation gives CASSVLTSGTDTQYF.

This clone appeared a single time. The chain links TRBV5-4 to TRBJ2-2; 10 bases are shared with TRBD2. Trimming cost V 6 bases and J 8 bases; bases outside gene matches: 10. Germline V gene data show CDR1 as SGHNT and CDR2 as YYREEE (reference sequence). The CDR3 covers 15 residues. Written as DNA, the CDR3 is TGTGCCAGCAACCCGGGACTAGCGTTAGAAGGGGAGCTGTTTTTT. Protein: CASNPGLALEGELFF.

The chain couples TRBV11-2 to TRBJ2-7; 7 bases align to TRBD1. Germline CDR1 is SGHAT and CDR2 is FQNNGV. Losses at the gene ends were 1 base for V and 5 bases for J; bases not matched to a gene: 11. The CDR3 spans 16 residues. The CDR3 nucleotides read TGTGCCAGCAGCTTAGGCAGGGTGGGGACAGCCGACGAGCAGTACTTC. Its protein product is CASSLGRVGTADEQYF.

The CDR3 sequence: CASSSRQAMEQFF. CDR3 nucleotide sequence: TGTGCCAGCAGTTCCCGACAGGCCATGGAGCAGTTCTTC. The V gene is TRBV5-8, the J gene TRBJ2-1; D perhaps matches TRBD1 (6 bases). V was shortened by 5 bases and J by 10 bases, with 16 bases between the two germline ends. CDR1 SGHTS and CDR2 YDEGEE come from the germline V gene. The CDR3 length is 13 residues.

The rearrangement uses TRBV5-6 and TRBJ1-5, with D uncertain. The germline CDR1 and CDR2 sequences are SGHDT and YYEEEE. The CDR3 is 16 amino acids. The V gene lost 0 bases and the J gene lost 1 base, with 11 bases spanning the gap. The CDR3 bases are TGTGCCAGCAGCTTGGGGTTTAGCTCAAGCAATCAGCCCCAGCATTTT. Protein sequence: CASSLGFSSSNQPQHF.

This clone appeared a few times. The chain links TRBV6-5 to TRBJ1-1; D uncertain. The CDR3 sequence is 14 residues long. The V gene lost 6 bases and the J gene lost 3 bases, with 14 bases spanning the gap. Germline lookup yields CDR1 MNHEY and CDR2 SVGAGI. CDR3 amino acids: CASRWEGLDTEAFF. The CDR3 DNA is TGTGCCAGCAGGTGGGAGGGTTTGGACACTGAAGCTTTCTTT.

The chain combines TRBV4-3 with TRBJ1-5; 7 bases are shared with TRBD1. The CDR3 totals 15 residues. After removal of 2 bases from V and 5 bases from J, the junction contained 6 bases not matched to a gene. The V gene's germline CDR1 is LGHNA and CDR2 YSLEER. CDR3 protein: CASSQHTGAYQPQHF. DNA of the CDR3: TGCGCCAGCAGCCAACACACAGGGGCCTATCAGCCCCAGCATTTT.

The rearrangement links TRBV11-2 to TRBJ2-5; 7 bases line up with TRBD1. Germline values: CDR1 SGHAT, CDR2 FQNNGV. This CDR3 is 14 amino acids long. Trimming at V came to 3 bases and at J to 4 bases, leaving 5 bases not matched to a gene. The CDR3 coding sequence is TGTGCCAGCAGCTTGGGGTCAGGGGGAGAGACCCAGTACTTC. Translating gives CASSLGSGGETQYF.

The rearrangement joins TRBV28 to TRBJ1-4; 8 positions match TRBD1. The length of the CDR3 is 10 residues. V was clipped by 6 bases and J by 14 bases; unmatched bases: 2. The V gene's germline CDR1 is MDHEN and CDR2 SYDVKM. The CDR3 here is CASRGQGLFF. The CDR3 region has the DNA TGTGCCAGCAGAGGACAGGGCCTGTTTTTT.

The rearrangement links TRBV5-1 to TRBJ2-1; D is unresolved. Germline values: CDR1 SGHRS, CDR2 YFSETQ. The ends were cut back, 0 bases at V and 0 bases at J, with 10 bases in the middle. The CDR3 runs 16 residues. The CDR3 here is CASSLEPSSSYNEQFF. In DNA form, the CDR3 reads TGCGCCAGCAGCTTGGAACCCTCGAGCTCCTACAATGAGCAGTTCTTC.

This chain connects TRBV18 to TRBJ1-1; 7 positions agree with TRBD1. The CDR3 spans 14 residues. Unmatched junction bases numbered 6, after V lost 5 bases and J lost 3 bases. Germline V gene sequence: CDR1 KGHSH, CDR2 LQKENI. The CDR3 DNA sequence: TGTGCCAGCTCATCAGACAGGGTGTACACTGAAGCTTTCTTT. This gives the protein CASSSDRVYTEAFF. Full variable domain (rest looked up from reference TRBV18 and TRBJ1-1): NAGVMQNPRHLVRRRGQEARLRCSPMKGHSHVYWYRQLPEEGLKFMVYLQKENIIDESGMPKERFSAEFPKEGPSILRIQQVVRGDSAAYFCASSSDRVYTEAFFGQGTRLTVV.

The CDR3 spells CASSQESGENTGELFF. CDR3 in DNA: TGTGCCAGCAGCCAAGAGTCAGGGGAAAACACCGGGGAGCTGTTTTTT. The chain employs TRBV4-2 and TRBJ2-2; a possible D gene is TRBD1 (6 bases). The CDR3 contains 16 residues. Between the trimmed V and J ends, which lost 0 bases and 2 bases, there was a span of 10 bases. CDR1 is LGHNA, CDR2 YNFKEQ, per germline.

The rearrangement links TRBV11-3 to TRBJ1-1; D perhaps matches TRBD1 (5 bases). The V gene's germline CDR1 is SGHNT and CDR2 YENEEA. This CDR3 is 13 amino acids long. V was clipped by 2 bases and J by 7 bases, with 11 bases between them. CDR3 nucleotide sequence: TGTGCCAGCAGCTTATCTGCAGGGCTTGAAGCTTTCTTT. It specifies CASSLSAGLEAFF.

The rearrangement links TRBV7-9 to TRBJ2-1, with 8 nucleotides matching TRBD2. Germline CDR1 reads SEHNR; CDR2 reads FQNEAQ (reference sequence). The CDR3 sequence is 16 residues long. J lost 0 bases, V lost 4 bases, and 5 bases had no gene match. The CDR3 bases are TGTGCCAGCAGCTCGACGCGGGGGGACTCCTACAATGAGCAGTTCTTC. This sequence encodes CASSSTRGDSYNEQFF.

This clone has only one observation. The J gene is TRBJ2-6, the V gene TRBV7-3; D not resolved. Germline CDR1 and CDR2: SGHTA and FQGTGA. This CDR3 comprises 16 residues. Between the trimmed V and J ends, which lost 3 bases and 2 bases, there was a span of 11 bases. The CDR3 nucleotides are TGTGCCAGCAGCTTGGGCAGATTTGCTGGGGCCAACGTCCTGACTTTC. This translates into CASSLGRFAGANVLTF.

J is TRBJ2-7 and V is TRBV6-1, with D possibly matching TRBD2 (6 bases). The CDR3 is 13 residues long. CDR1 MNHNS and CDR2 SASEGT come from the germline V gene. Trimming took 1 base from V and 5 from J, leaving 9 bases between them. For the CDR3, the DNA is TGTGCCAGCAGTGAAGAGGGACTGGACGAGCAGTACTTC. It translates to CASSEEGLDEQYF.

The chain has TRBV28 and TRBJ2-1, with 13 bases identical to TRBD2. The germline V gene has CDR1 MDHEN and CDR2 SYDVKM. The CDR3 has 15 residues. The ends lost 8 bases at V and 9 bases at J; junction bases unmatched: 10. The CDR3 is CASAGLAGFLGEQFF. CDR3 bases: TGTGCCAGCGCGGGACTAGCGGGATTCTTAGGTGAGCAGTTCTTC.

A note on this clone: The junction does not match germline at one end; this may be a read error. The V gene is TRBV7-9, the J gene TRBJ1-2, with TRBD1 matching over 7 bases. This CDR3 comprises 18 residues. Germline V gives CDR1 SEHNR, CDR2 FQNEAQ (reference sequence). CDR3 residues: CSSSLAPNYLAGGYGYTF. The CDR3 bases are TGTTCCAGCAGCTTAGCTCCCAATTACCTAGCAGGGGGCTATGGCTACACCTTC.

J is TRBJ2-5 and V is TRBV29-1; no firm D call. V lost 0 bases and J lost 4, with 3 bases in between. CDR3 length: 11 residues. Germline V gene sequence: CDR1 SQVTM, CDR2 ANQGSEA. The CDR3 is CSVEDLETQYF. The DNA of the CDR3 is TGCAGCGTTGAAGATCTAGAGACCCAGTACTTC.

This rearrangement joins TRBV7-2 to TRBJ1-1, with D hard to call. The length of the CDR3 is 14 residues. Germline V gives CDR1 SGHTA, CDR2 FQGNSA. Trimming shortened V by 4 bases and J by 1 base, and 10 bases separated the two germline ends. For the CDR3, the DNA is TGTGCCAGCAGCTCTCTAGGAGGGAACACTGAAGCTTTCTTT. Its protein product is CASSSLGGNTEAFF.

The DNA for the CDR3 is TGTGCCAGCAGTGAACTTAGTTCAGGGACAGATACGCAGTATTTT. Its translation: CASSELSSGTDTQYF. The chain employs TRBV6-1 and TRBJ2-3, with D perhaps TRBD1 (5 bases). The CDR3 covers 15 residues. Trimming left V 2 bases short and J 3 bases short, with 12 bases between. CDR1 and CDR2 from the germline V gene are MNHNS and SASEGT.

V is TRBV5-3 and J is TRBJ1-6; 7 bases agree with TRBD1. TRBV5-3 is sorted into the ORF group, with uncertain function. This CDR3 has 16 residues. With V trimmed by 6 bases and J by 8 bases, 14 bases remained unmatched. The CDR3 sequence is CARTPAGTDDDSPLHF. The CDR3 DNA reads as TGTGCCAGAACCCCGGCCGGGACAGACGATGATTCACCCCTCCACTTT.

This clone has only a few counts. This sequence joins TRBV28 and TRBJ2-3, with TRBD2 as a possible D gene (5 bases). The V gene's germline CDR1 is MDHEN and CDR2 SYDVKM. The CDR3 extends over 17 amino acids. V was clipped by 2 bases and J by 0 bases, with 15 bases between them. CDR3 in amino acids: CASSLLSGSPSTDTQYF. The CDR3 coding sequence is TGTGCCAGCAGTTTACTCAGCGGATCTCCTAGCACAGATACGCAGTATTTT.

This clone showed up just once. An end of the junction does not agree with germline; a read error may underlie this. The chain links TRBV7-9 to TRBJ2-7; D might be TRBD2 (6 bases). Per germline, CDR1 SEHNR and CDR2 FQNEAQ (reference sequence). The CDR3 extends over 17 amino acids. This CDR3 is CSSSLGEAAFTPYEQYF. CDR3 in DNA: TGTTCCAGCAGCTTAGGGGAGGCGGCCTTCACTCCCTACGAGCAGTACTTC.

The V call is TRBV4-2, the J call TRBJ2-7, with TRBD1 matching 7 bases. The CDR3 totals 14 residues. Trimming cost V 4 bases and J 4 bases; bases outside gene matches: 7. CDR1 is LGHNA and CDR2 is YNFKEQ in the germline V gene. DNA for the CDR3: TGTGCCAGCAGCCCGGCTGGACAGGCTTACGAGCAGTACTTC. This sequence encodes CASSPAGQAYEQYF.